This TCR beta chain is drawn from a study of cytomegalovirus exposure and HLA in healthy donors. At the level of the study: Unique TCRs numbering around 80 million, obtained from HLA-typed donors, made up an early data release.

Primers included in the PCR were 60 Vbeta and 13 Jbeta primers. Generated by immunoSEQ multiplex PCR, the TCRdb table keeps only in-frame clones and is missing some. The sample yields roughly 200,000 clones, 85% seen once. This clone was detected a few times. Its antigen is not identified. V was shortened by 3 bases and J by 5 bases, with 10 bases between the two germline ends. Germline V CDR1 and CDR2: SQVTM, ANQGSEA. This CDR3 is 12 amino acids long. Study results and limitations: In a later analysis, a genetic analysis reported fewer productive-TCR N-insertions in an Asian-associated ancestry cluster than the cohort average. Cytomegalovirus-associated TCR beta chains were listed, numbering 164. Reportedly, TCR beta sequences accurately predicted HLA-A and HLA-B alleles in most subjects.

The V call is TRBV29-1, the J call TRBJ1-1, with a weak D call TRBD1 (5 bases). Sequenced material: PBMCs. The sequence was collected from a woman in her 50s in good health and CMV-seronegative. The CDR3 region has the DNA TGCAGCGTTGACCCGGGGGGGACTGAAGCTTTCTTT. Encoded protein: CSVDPGGTEAFF.